This T cell receptor (beta chain) stems from a study of T cell responses to AZD1222 COVID-19 vaccine. Looked up from germline, CDR1 is SGHTA and CDR2 is FQGNSA. This CDR3 is 17 amino acids long. Between the trimmed V and J ends, which lost 2 bases and 2 bases, there was a span of 18 bases. Of note for this clone: Its antigen is still unknown.

Repertoires were generated with immunoSEQ multiplex PCR, while TCRdb's copy carries only in-frame clones and drops some. The profile shows some 200,000 clones, about nine tenths of them singletons. Overall study findings and caveats: Dominant at 160-218 and 743-854, vaccine-associated CD4 TCRs also spanned spike. Increased Spike-specific TCR breadth and depth were observed after two AZD1222 doses. In a largely white British group with more females than males, clonal diversity was possibly underestimated.

The specimen was peripheral blood, collected on day 0 of AZD1222 vaccination. This clonotype was obtained from an adult in good health. V is TRBV7-2 and J is TRBJ1-2, with a tentative D call TRBD1 (5 bases). The DNA for the CDR3 is TGTGCCAGCAGCTTAAGTGGGACTCGCGAGGGGAACTATGGCTACACCTTC. Its translation: CASSLSGTREGNYGYTF.